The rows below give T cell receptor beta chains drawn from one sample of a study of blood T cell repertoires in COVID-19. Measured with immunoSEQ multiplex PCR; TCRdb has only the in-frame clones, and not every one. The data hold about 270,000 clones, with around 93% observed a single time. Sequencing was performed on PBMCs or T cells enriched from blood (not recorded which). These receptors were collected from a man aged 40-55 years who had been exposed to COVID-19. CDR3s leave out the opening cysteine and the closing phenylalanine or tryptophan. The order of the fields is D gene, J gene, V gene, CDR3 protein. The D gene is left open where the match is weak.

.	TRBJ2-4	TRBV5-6	ASSLGQGYIQY
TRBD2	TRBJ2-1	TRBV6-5	ASRLTSGRYNEQF
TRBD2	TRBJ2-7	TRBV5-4	ASSFELAEQY
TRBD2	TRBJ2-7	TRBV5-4	ASSNSGRAFYEQY
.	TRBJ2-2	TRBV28	ASRDTGELF
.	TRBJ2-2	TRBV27	ASSSLAAGELF
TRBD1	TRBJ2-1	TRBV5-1	ASSLRQGGKNNEQF
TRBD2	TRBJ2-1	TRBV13	ASSFGFSGSSYEQF
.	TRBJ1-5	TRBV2	ASTKEGGQPQH
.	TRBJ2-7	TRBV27	ASAVVGAGPSYEQY
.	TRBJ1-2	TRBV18	ASSPPTGHQSGYT
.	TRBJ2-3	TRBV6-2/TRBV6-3	ASSYTFQGLSTDTQY
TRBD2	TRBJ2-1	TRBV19	ASSIILAGEFYNEQF
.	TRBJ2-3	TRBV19	ASSRRTDTQY
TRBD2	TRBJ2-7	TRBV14	ASSLRTFTSGRFNGYDEQY
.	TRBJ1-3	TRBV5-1	ASSLTGYGNTIY
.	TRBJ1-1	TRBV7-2	ASSLHQGLNTEAF
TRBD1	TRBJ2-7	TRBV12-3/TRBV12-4	ASSRGQSYEQY
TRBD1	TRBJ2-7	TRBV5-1	ASSDTGGSYEQY
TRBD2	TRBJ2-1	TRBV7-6	ASSVGTSGPLNEQF
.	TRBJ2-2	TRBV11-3	ASSLGGSARYPGELF
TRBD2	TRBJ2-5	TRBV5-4	ASSTGLALQETQY
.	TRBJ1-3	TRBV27	ASSFHKQYIGGNTIY
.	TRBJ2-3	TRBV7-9	ASSLLLLFHDTDTQY
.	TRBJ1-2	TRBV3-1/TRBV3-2	ASSQRGQGYT
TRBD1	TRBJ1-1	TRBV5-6	ASSLLGQGFTNTEAF
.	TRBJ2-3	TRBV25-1	ASSELTDTQY
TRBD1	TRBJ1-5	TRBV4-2	ASSQPTGVGNQPQH
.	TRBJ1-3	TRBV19	ASSIATLAGNTIY
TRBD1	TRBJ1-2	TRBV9	ASSGDRAFYGYT
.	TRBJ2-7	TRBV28	ASTEGTYEQY
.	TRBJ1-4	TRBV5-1	ASSVQAANEKLF
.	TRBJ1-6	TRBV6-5	ASTETTGNSPLH
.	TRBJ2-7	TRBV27	ASSSLGQITYEQY
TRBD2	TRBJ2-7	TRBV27	ASRLAGGLSYEQY
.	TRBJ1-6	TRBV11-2	ASSQGQSYNSPLH
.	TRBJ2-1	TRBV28	ASGRASNEQF
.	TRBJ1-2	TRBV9	ASSVVTRGGPDYGYT
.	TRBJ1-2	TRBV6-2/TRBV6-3	ASSFQGLVGYT
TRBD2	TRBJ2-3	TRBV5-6	ASSLERGTGADTQY
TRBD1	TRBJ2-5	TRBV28	ASSWDSEQETQY
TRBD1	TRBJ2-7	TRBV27	ASSSGTGPYEQY
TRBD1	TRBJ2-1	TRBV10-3	AISETGQGAYNEQF
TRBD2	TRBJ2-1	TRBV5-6	ASSLSGDSYNEQF
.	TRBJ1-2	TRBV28	ASSVTGISRDYGYT
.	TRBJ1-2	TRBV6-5	ASRRRQGNYGYT